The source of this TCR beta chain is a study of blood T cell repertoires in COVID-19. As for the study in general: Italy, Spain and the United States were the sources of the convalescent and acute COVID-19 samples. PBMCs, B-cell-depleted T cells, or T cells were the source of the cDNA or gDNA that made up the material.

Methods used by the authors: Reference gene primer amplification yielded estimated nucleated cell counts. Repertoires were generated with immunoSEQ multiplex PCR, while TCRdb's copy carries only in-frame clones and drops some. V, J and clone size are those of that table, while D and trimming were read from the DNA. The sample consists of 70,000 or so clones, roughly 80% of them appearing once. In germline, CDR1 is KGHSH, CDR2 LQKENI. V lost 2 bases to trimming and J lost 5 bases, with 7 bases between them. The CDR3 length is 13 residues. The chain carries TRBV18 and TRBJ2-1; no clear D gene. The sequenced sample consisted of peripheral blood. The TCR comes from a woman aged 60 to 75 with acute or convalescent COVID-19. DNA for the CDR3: TGTGCCAGCTCACCAATTAAAAACAATGAGCAGTTCTTC. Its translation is CASSPIKNNEQFF.